This TCR beta chain was sequenced for a study of blood T cells in healthy people across ages. Each donor gave roughly 9.8 milliliters of peripheral blood. Remarks on this clonotype: Antigen specificity is unknown.

Germline V CDR1 and CDR2: SGHTA, FQGNSA. Trimming shortened V by 5 bases and J by 8 bases, and 13 bases separated the two germline ends. CDR3 length: 13 residues. Primers used in a second PCR of about 7 to 12 cycles were a sample-barcoded 5' primer and a J-beta primer mix. TCRdb re-analysed the 5' RACE reads in MiXCR, keeping a single row per CDR3 protein. Altogether 1,500,000 or so distinct CDR3 sequences are present, approximately 59% being singletons, with the ten largest covering over 5.5%. Whole-study results and caveats: Among long-lived donors, naive CD4+ cells were more numerous and diversity higher than in aged donors. The CMV status of each donor remained undetermined, and this could have confounded shifts in expanded clonotypes.

The sequence was obtained from a man between 18 and 29 years old in good health. Sequencing was performed on blood. This chain connects TRBV7-2 to TRBJ2-1; D possibly corresponds to TRBD1 (5 bases). The CDR3 bases are TGTGCCAGCAGCCTCCAGGGTGGCGATGAGCAGTTCTTC. This translates into CASSLQGGDEQFF.